Below, 6 T cell receptor beta chains from the same sample are listed, as sequenced in a study of Ad26.COV2.S vaccination and SARS-CoV-2 variants. The treatment here: some 20 received Ad26.COV2.S at low or high dose, single or two shots; several received placebo; per-sample allocation not given. Sampling happened 63 days after the first vaccine or placebo injection. This table comes from immunoSEQ multiplex PCR, and its TCRdb copy is limited to in-frame clones, with some not included. Here the sample spans around 270,000 clones, approximately 88% being singletons. Here the sequenced sample was peripheral blood, taken in a trial of Ad26.COV2.S vaccine versus placebo. All receptors come from a person between 18 and 60 years old who received the Ad26.COV2.S COVID-19 vaccine or a placebo.

The chain combines TRBV6-2 or TRBV6-3 with TRBJ2-5; D not resolved. V gave up 4 bases and J gave up 0 bases, with 6 bases separating them. The CDR3 has 13 amino acids. Germline assignment: CDR1 MNHEY and CDR2 SVGEGT. The CDR3 protein is CASSLEDQETQYF. DNA for the CDR3: TGTGCCAGCAGTTTAGAGGACCAAGAGACCCAGTACTTC.

The rearrangement links TRBV7-3 to TRBJ1-1; D gene ambiguous. CDR3 length: 14 residues. V lost 2 bases and J 2 bases, leaving 9 bases between the germline ends. Germline V gives CDR1 SGHTA, CDR2 FQGTGA. The CDR3 is CASSLLGENTEAFF. As DNA, the CDR3 is TGTGCCAGCAGCTTACTAGGTGAAAACACTGAAGCTTTCTTT.

The CDR3, as DNA: TGTGCCAGCAGACATTACCTCCACCTTTTTGAAAAACTGTTTTTT. Translation gives CASRHYLHLFEKLFF. The chain employs TRBV27 and TRBJ1-4; D is unresolved. The V and J ends lost 6 bases and 7 bases respectively, with 18 bases between them. This CDR3 is 15 amino acids long. The germline gives CDR1 MNHEY, CDR2 SMNVEV (reference sequence).

V is TRBV7-8 and J is TRBJ2-1; D tentatively reads TRBD1 or TRBD2 (5 bases each). CDR1 is SGHVS, CDR2 FQNEAQ, per germline. The CDR3 runs to 15 residues. Trimming pared 5 bases from V and 6 bases from J, leaving 17 bases between. The CDR3 DNA reads as TGTGCCAGCAGCGTCCAATCGGGGCTAGCCAATGAGCAGTTCTTC. Its translation: CASSVQSGLANEQFF.

The chain joins TRBV7-2 to TRBJ1-4, with a tentative D call TRBD1 (6 bases). The CDR3 loop spans 14 amino acids. The germline V gene has CDR1 SGHTA and CDR2 FQGNSA. V lost 1 base and J 5 bases, leaving 8 bases between the germline ends. CDR3 region: CASSLETGNEKLFF. As DNA, the CDR3 is TGTGCCAGCAGCTTAGAAACAGGGAATGAAAAACTGTTTTTT.

The chain couples TRBV7-2 to TRBJ1-2; D remains unclear. Germline CDR1 and CDR2: SGHTA and FQGNSA. The CDR3 runs 12 residues. V was shortened by 5 bases and J by 4 bases, with 8 bases between the two germline ends. The CDR3 DNA reads TGTGCCAGCAGCCCGACGATCTATGGCTACACCTTC. Its translation: CASSPTIYGYTF.